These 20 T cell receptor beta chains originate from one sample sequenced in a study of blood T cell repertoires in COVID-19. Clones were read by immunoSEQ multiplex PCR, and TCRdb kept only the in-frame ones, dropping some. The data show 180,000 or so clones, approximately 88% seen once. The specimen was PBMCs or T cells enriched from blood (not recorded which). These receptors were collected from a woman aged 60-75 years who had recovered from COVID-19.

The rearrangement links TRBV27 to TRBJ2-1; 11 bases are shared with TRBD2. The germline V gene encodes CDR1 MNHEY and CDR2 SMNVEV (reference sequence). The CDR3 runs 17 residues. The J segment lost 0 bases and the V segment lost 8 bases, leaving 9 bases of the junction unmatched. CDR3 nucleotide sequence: TGTGCCAGCGGGGATCTCCTAGCGGGGGGCTCCTACAATGAGCAGTTCTTC. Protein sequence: CASGDLLAGGSYNEQFF.

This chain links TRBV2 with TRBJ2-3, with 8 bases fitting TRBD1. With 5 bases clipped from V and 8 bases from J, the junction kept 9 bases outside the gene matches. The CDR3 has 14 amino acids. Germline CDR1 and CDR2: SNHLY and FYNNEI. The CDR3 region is CASSLGQGGLTQYF. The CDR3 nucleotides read TGTGCCAGCAGTCTCGGACAGGGAGGCCTTACGCAGTATTTT. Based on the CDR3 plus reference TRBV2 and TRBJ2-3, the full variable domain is EPEVTQTPSHQVTQMGQEVILRCVPISNHLYFYWYRQILGQKVEFLVSFYNNEISEKSEIFDDQFSVERPDGSNFTLKIRSTKLEDSAMYFCASSLGQGGLTQYFGPGTRLTVL.

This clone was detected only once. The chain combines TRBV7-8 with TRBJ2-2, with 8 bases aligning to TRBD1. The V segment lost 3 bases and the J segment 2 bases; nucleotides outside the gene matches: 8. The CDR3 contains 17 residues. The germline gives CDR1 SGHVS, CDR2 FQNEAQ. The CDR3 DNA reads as TGTGCCAGCAGCTTTTTAAGGACAGGGACAAACACCGGGGAGCTGTTTTTT. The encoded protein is CASSFLRTGTNTGELFF.

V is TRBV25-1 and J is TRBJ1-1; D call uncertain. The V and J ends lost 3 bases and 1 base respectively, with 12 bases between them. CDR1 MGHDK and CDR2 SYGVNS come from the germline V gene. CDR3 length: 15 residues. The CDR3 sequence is CASSDPGRGNTEAFF. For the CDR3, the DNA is TGTGCCAGCAGTGACCCTGGGCGGGGGAACACTGAAGCTTTCTTT.

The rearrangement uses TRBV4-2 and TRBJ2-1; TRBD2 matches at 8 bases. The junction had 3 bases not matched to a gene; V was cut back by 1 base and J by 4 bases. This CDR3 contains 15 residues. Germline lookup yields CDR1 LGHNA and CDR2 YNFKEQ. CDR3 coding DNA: TGTGCCAGCAGCCAAGGGCTAGCGGGTTACAATGAGCAGTTCTTC. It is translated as CASSQGLAGYNEQFF.

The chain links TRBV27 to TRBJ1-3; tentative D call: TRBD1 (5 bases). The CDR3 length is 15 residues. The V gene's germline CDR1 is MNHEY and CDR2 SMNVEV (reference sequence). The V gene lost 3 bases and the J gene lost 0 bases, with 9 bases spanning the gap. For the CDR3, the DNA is TGTGCCAGCAGTTTGGGGCAGTTCTCTGGAAACACCATATATTTT. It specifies CASSLGQFSGNTIYF.

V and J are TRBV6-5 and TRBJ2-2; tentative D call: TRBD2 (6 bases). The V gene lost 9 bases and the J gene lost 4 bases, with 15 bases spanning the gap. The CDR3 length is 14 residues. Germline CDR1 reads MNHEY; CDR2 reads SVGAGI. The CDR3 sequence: CASWERGITGELFF. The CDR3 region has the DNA TGTGCCAGTTGGGAACGGGGGATCACCGGGGAGCTGTTTTTT.

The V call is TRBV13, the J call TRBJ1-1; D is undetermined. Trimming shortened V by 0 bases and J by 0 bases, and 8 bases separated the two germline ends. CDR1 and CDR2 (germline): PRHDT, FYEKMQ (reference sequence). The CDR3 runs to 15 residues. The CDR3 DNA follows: TGTGCCAGCAGCTTAGGCCGGGTCCTGAACACTGAAGCTTTCTTT. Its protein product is CASSLGRVLNTEAFF.

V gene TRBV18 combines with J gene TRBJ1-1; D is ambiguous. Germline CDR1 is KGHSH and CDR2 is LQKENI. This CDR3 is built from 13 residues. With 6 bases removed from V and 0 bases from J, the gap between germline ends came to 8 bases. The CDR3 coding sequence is TGTGCCAGCTCCGGAGAGATGAACACTGAAGCTTTCTTT. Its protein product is CASSGEMNTEAFF.

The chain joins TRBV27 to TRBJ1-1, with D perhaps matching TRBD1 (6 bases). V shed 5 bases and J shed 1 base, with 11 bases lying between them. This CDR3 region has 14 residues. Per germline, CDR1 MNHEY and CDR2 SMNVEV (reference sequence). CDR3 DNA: TGTGCCAGCAGTAACAGGGCAGGGAACACTGAAGCTTTCTTT. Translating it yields CASSNRAGNTEAFF.

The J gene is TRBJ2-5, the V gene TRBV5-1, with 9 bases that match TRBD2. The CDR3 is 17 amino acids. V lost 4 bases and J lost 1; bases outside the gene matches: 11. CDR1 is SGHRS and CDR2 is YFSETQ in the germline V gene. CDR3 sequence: CASSRGVASGAQETQYF. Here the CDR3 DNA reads TGCGCCAGCAGCCGCGGGGTGGCTAGCGGGGCCCAAGAGACCCAGTACTTC.

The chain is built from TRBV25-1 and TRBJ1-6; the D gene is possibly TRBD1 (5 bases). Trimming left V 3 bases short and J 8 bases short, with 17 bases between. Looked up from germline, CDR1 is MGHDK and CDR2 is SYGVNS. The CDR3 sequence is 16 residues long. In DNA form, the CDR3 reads TGTGCCAGCAGTGACCCACAGGCGGGGAAAGATTCACCCCTCCACTTT. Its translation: CASSDPQAGKDSPLHF.

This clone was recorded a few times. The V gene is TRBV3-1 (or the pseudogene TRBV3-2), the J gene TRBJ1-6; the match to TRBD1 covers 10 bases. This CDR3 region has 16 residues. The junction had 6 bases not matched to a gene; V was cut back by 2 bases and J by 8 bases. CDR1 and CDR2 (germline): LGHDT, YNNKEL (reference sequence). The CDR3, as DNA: TGTGCCAGCAGCCAAAACCCCGGGACAGGGGATTCACCCCTCCACTTT. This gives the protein CASSQNPGTGDSPLHF.

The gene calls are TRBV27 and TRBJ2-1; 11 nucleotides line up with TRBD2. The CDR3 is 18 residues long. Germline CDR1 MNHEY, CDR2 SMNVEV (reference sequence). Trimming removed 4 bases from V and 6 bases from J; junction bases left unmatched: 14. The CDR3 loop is CASSSHYRLAGRSNEQFF. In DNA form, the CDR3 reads TGTGCCAGCAGTTCCCATTATAGACTAGCGGGACGCAGCAATGAGCAGTTCTTC.

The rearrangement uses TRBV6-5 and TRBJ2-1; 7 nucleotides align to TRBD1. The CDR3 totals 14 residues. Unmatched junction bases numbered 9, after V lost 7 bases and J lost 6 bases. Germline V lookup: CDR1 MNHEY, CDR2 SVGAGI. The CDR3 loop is CASTFGTDGNEQFF. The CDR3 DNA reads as TGTGCCAGCACGTTCGGGACAGATGGCAATGAGCAGTTCTTC.

CDR3 region: CASSPRFLGNEQFF. CDR3 nucleotide sequence: TGTGCCAGCAGTCCCAGGTTTCTCGGAAATGAGCAGTTCTTC. This rearrangement joins TRBV6-5 to TRBJ2-1; D is undetermined. CDR3 length: 14 residues. CDR1 and CDR2 (germline): MNHEY, SVGAGI. Trimming cost V 5 bases and J 7 bases, with 15 bases left between them.

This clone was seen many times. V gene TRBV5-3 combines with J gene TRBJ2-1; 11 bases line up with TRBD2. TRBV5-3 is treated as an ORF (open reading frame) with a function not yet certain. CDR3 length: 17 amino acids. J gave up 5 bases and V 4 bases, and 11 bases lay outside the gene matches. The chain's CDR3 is CARSLAGGLAADNEQFF. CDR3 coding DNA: TGTGCCAGAAGCCTGGCGGGGGGACTAGCGGCTGACAATGAGCAGTTCTTC.

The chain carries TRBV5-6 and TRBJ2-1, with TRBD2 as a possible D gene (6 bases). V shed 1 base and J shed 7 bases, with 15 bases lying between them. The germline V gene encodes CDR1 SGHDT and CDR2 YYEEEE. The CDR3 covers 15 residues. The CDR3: CASSLPEGRWNEQFF. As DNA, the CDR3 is TGTGCCAGCAGCTTGCCGGAGGGCCGGTGGAATGAGCAGTTCTTC.

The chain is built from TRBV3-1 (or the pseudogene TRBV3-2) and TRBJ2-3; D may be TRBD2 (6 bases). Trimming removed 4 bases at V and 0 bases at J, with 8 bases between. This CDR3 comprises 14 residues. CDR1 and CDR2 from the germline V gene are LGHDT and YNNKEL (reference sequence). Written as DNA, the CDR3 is TGTGCCAGCAGCCGGGGACTTAGCACAGATACGCAGTATTTT. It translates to CASSRGLSTDTQYF.

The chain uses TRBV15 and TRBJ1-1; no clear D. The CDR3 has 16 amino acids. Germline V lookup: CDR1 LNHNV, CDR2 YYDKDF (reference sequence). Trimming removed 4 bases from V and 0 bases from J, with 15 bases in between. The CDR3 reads CATSMERAGLNTEAFF. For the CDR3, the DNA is TGTGCCACCAGCATGGAGAGGGCAGGCCTGAACACTGAAGCTTTCTTT.